The clone carrying this T cell receptor beta chain was detected ten times or more. TCRdb fed the RT-PCR reads into MiXCR, producing one record per CDR3 protein. The sample gives 560,000 or so distinct CDR3 sequences, approximately 7.7% of which show up once; roughly 13% is in the top ten. These data belong to a study of response to subunit inactivated influenza vaccine. The CDR3 runs to 15 residues. Germline V CDR1 and CDR2: SQVTM, ANQGSEA. V lost 3 bases to trimming and J lost 2 bases; unmatched junction nucleotides: 5. This material consisted of PBMCs from blood, taken around 25 months after vaccination. This receptor was identified in a man aged 45-69 years who received an inactivated influenza vaccine. The gene calls are TRBV29-1 and TRBJ2-1, with 9 bases matching TRBD2. As DNA, the CDR3 is TGCAGCGTTGAGAGCGGGAGGTTACCCTACAATGAGCAGTTCTTC. Translating gives CSVESGRLPYNEQFF.